Listed below are T cell receptor beta chains from one sample, sequenced in a study of identical twins. Each CDR3 protein is one row after TCRdb ran MiXCR on the 5' RACE reads. The sample has roughly 290,000 distinct CDR3 sequences, more than 6.5% seen once. These data also featured in a second study, about yellow fever vaccine responses in identical twins.

Sequencing was done on a sample of memory (CD45RO+) T cells sorted from blood. The receptor source for this set is a woman under 30 in good health. The CDR3 runs from the conserved cysteine through the conserved F or W. The order of the fields is clone size, V gene, J gene, D gene, CDR3 DNA, CDR3 protein. The D gene is left open where the match is weak. Clone size, where shown, is once, few, many, or a class for clones that have expanded.

abundance: .; v_gene: TRBV28; j_gene: TRBJ1-5; d_gene: .; CDR3nt: TGTGCCAGCAGCCCCCCCACCGATGTGCAGCCCCAGCATTTT; CDR3aa: CASSPPTDVQPQHF
abundance: many; v_gene: TRBV5-1; j_gene: TRBJ1-1; d_gene: .; CDR3nt: TGCGCCAGCAGCTTGGACCCGGCGGGGTTGGTGGAAGCTTTCTTT; CDR3aa: CASSLDPAGLVEAFF
abundance: few; v_gene: TRBV27; j_gene: TRBJ2-7; d_gene: TRBD2; CDR3nt: TGTGCCAGCAGTTTTGGGACTAGGGGGATCTACGAGCAGTACTTC; CDR3aa: CASSFGTRGIYEQYF
abundance: .; v_gene: TRBV19; j_gene: TRBJ2-5; d_gene: .; CDR3nt: TGTGCCAGTAGTATTGGGGGGTCCGCAGAGACCCAGTACTTC; CDR3aa: CASSIGGSAETQYF
abundance: few; v_gene: TRBV18; j_gene: TRBJ2-1; d_gene: TRBD2; CDR3nt: TGTGCCAGCTCACCCATCAGCGGGAGGGCCGCGGATGAGCAGTTCTTC; CDR3aa: CASSPISGRAADEQFF
abundance: many; v_gene: TRBV18; j_gene: TRBJ2-3; d_gene: .; CDR3nt: TGTGCCAGCTCACCACCCATTCCGGCAGATACGCAGTATTTT; CDR3aa: CASSPPIPADTQYF
abundance: many; v_gene: TRBV28; j_gene: TRBJ2-1; d_gene: .; CDR3nt: TGTGCCAGCCGGGATTCCTCCTACAATGAGCAGTTCTTC; CDR3aa: CASRDSSYNEQFF
abundance: .; v_gene: TRBV9; j_gene: TRBJ1-4; d_gene: .; CDR3nt: TGTGCCAGCAGCGTAGGCGGTGCAACTAATGAAAAACTGTTTTTT; CDR3aa: CASSVGGATNEKLFF
abundance: .; v_gene: TRBV15; j_gene: TRBJ2-1; d_gene: .; CDR3nt: TGTGCCACCAGCAGAGACTGGGTTTACAATGAGCAGTTCTTC; CDR3aa: CATSRDWVYNEQFF
abundance: .; v_gene: TRBV6-1; j_gene: TRBJ2-3; d_gene: .; CDR3nt: TGTGCCAGCAGTGAGCTCCGGGTTAGCGGCACAGATACGCAGTATTTT; CDR3aa: CASSELRVSGTDTQYF
abundance: .; v_gene: TRBV7-9; j_gene: TRBJ2-1; d_gene: .; CDR3nt: TGTGCCAGCAGCCAACAGGGTACTGAGCAGTTCTTC; CDR3aa: CASSQQGTEQFF
abundance: few; v_gene: TRBV19; j_gene: TRBJ1-2; d_gene: .; CDR3nt: TGTGCCAGTAGCTATGGGATGGGGGTTAACTATGGCTACACCTTC; CDR3aa: CASSYGMGVNYGYTF
abundance: few; v_gene: TRBV20-1; j_gene: TRBJ1-1; d_gene: .; CDR3nt: TGCAGTGCTAGGAGGTCGAACACTGAAGCTTTCTTT; CDR3aa: CSARRSNTEAFF
abundance: many; v_gene: TRBV3-1; j_gene: TRBJ2-7; d_gene: TRBD2; CDR3nt: TGTGCCAGCAGCCGTCTGACTAGCGGGAGTGTGTACGAGCAGTACTTC; CDR3aa: CASSRLTSGSVYEQYF
abundance: .; v_gene: TRBV20-1; j_gene: TRBJ2-1; d_gene: TRBD2; CDR3nt: TGCAGTGCTCCGCCCCGAAGGCGGGGGACCTACTACAATGAGCAGTTCTTC; CDR3aa: CSAPPRRRGTYYNEQFF
abundance: .; v_gene: TRBV9; j_gene: TRBJ2-2; d_gene: .; CDR3nt: TGTGCCAGCAGCCCTATACGACAGTCGAACACCGGGGAGCTGTTTTTT; CDR3aa: CASSPIRQSNTGELFF
abundance: .; v_gene: TRBV28; j_gene: TRBJ2-7; d_gene: TRBD2; CDR3nt: TGTGCCAGCAGTCCTAGCGGGACCGTCGTCGAGCAGTACTTC; CDR3aa: CASSPSGTVVEQYF
abundance: few; v_gene: TRBV15; j_gene: TRBJ2-2; d_gene: .; CDR3nt: TGTGCCACCAGCAGAGGGGGGGGCTGGACCGGGGAGCTGTTTTTT; CDR3aa: CATSRGGGWTGELFF
abundance: .; v_gene: TRBV6-4; j_gene: TRBJ1-6; d_gene: .; CDR3nt: TGTGCCAGCAGTCCGGACCCGAGCTCCTATAATTCACCCCTCCACTTT; CDR3aa: CASSPDPSSYNSPLHF
abundance: many; v_gene: TRBV12-3/TRBV12-4; j_gene: TRBJ1-2; d_gene: .; CDR3nt: TGTGCCAGCAATCCCGGGCCAGGGGATGGCTACACCTTC; CDR3aa: CASNPGPGDGYTF
abundance: few; v_gene: TRBV7-3; j_gene: TRBJ2-5; d_gene: .; CDR3nt: TGTGCCAGCAGCCATAGCGGACAGGGAGGGCAGACCCAGTACTTC; CDR3aa: CASSHSGQGGQTQYF
abundance: .; v_gene: TRBV5-1; j_gene: TRBJ2-6; d_gene: TRBD1; CDR3nt: TGCGCCAGCAGCGAGGGAACAGGGGCTGGGGCCAACGTCCTGACTTTC; CDR3aa: CASSEGTGAGANVLTF
abundance: few; v_gene: TRBV7-3; j_gene: TRBJ2-3; d_gene: .; CDR3nt: TGTGCCAGCAGCCCTCGGGGGATGAGCACAGATACGCAGTATTTT; CDR3aa: CASSPRGMSTDTQYF
abundance: .; v_gene: TRBV2; j_gene: TRBJ1-1; d_gene: .; CDR3nt: TGTGCCAGCACCTCCTCGGGGGTGGGCGAAGCTTTCTTT; CDR3aa: CASTSSGVGEAFF
abundance: many; v_gene: TRBV12-3/TRBV12-4; j_gene: TRBJ2-2; d_gene: .; CDR3nt: TGTGCCAGCAGTTTACTGCCAGAAGACACCGGGGAGCTGTTTTTT; CDR3aa: CASSLLPEDTGELFF
abundance: many; v_gene: TRBV12-3/TRBV12-4; j_gene: TRBJ1-2; d_gene: .; CDR3nt: TGTGCCAGCAGTACAGCAGGGATCTATGGCTACACCTTC; CDR3aa: CASSTAGIYGYTF
abundance: few; v_gene: TRBV3-1; j_gene: TRBJ2-7; d_gene: TRBD1; CDR3nt: TGTGCCAGCAGCCCAATGGGACAGGGGGGGCCCAACGAGCAGTACTTC; CDR3aa: CASSPMGQGGPNEQYF
abundance: few; v_gene: TRBV7-8; j_gene: TRBJ2-1; d_gene: .; CDR3nt: TGTGCCAGCAGCTTCCTAGCGTCGAGCTCCTACAATGAGCAGTTCTTC; CDR3aa: CASSFLASSSYNEQFF
abundance: .; v_gene: TRBV7-9; j_gene: TRBJ2-5; d_gene: TRBD1; CDR3nt: TGTGCCAGCAGCAACCCAGACAGGGTTCGCTTTGAGACCCAGTACTTC; CDR3aa: CASSNPDRVRFETQYF
abundance: few; v_gene: TRBV7-8; j_gene: TRBJ2-6; d_gene: .; CDR3nt: TGTGCCAGCGGAACTGGGTCTTCTGGGGCCAACGTCCTGACTTTC; CDR3aa: CASGTGSSGANVLTF
abundance: .; v_gene: TRBV18; j_gene: TRBJ2-1; d_gene: .; CDR3nt: TGTGCCAGCTCACCACCACCACCGGGCGAGCAGTTCTTC; CDR3aa: CASSPPPPGEQFF
abundance: few; v_gene: TRBV28; j_gene: TRBJ1-1; d_gene: .; CDR3nt: TGTGCCAGCAGTTTAATGGCGCAGAGAAACACTGAAGCTTTCTTT; CDR3aa: CASSLMAQRNTEAFF
abundance: .; v_gene: TRBV2; j_gene: TRBJ2-7; d_gene: TRBD1; CDR3nt: TGTGCCAGCACCTCGGGTGTTGGGCAGGGGGCTTACGAGCAGTACTTC; CDR3aa: CASTSGVGQGAYEQYF
abundance: .; v_gene: TRBV28; j_gene: TRBJ2-3; d_gene: .; CDR3nt: TGTGCCAGCAGTTTTCCTCCCGCCGACAGGAGCATGGGTACGCAGTATTTT; CDR3aa: CASSFPPADRSMGTQYF
abundance: many; v_gene: TRBV20-1; j_gene: TRBJ2-1; d_gene: .; CDR3nt: TGCAGTGCCACAAGGGGGGACTACAATGAGCAGTTCTTC; CDR3aa: CSATRGDYNEQFF
abundance: few; v_gene: TRBV11-2; j_gene: TRBJ2-5; d_gene: .; CDR3nt: TGTGCCAGCAGCTTCATAAGGGTTTCGGAGACCCAGTACTTC; CDR3aa: CASSFIRVSETQYF
abundance: many; v_gene: TRBV5-1; j_gene: TRBJ2-1; d_gene: .; CDR3nt: TGCGCCAGCAACCCAGGGTCGGGTTCCTACAATGAGCAGTTCTTC; CDR3aa: CASNPGSGSYNEQFF
abundance: .; v_gene: TRBV20-1; j_gene: TRBJ1-5; d_gene: TRBD1; CDR3nt: TGCAGTGCTACAGGGGGCGCGCAGCCCCAGCATTTT; CDR3aa: CSATGGAQPQHF
abundance: .; v_gene: TRBV28; j_gene: TRBJ2-1; d_gene: TRBD2; CDR3nt: TGTGCCAGCAGTTTCGGGAGTTTCGCGGTCCTAGCGGGAGACTATGAGCAGTTCTTC; CDR3aa: CASSFGSFAVLAGDYEQFF
abundance: .; v_gene: TRBV5-1; j_gene: TRBJ1-6; d_gene: TRBD1; CDR3nt: TGCGCCAGCAGCCAGGGGGCAGGGCGCTATAATTCACCCCTCCACTTT; CDR3aa: CASSQGAGRYNSPLHF
abundance: few; v_gene: TRBV20-1; j_gene: TRBJ1-1; d_gene: TRBD1; CDR3nt: TGCAGTGCTCCCATAACGGGACAGCTGAACACTGAAGCTTTCTTT; CDR3aa: CSAPITGQLNTEAFF
abundance: many; v_gene: TRBV18; j_gene: TRBJ2-3; d_gene: .; CDR3nt: TGTGCCAGCTCCCAACAATCCGATAGCACAGATACGCAGTATTTT; CDR3aa: CASSQQSDSTDTQYF
abundance: .; v_gene: TRBV3-1; j_gene: TRBJ1-5; d_gene: .; CDR3nt: TGTGCCAGCAGCCCCGGGACAAATTTCGGTCAGCCCCAGCATTTT; CDR3aa: CASSPGTNFGQPQHF
abundance: few; v_gene: TRBV6-1; j_gene: TRBJ2-2; d_gene: .; CDR3nt: TGTGCCACTATTAACCGCGTGGCCGGGGAGCTGTTTTTT; CDR3aa: CATINRVAGELFF
abundance: few; v_gene: TRBV27; j_gene: TRBJ2-6; d_gene: TRBD2; CDR3nt: TGTGCCAGCAGTCCAACAGCGGGAATCTCTGGGGCCAACGTCCTGACTTTC; CDR3aa: CASSPTAGISGANVLTF
abundance: .; v_gene: TRBV20-1; j_gene: TRBJ1-1; d_gene: TRBD1; CDR3nt: TGCAGTGCTAGAGGGGGACAGTTGAACACTGAAGCTTTCTTT; CDR3aa: CSARGGQLNTEAFF
abundance: many; v_gene: TRBV6-1; j_gene: TRBJ1-1; d_gene: TRBD1; CDR3nt: TGTGCCAGCAGCCCGACAGGGTACGGGATGAACACTGAAGCTTTCTTT; CDR3aa: CASSPTGYGMNTEAFF
abundance: many; v_gene: TRBV15; j_gene: TRBJ2-3; d_gene: TRBD2; CDR3nt: TGTGCCACCAGCAGTGACATGGGAGGGACAGATACGCAGTATTTT; CDR3aa: CATSSDMGGTDTQYF
abundance: .; v_gene: TRBV7-6; j_gene: TRBJ2-7; d_gene: TRBD1; CDR3nt: TGTGCCAGCAGCCGCGGGTCGGCAGGGGGTACCTACGAGCAGTACTTC; CDR3aa: CASSRGSAGGTYEQYF